Listed below are T cell receptor beta chains from one sample, sequenced in a study of spatial heterogeneity in lung cancer. TCRdb reprocessed the 5' RACE reads via MiXCR and lists one record per CDR3 protein. The repertoire holds 15,000 or so distinct CDR3 sequences, with about 22% as singletons. Specimen: PBMCs, collected at surgery. These receptors all come from a female donor with early-stage non-small cell lung cancer. Both conserved end residues are trimmed from each CDR3. The order of the fields is V gene, CDR3 protein.

TRBV2,ASSEREIGELF
TRBV12-3/TRBV12-4,ASSLLHEQF
TRBV7-2,ASSPGGPKSYNEQF
TRBV4-3,ASSQRTSLIGHNEQF
TRBV18,ASSWTDSNTEAF
TRBV7-8,ASSPLGGGGTDTQY
TRBV5-1,ASSGSTSGGEQF
TRBV11-3,ASSELAGVEQF
TRBV7-9,ASSTWTGVISPLH
TRBV18,ASSTEGYEQY
TRBV5-1,ASSLAAETYEQY
TRBV4-2,ASSQGRGAGNEQY
TRBV6-1,ASSELAGGPQETQY
TRBV27,ATLDRVNYGYT
TRBV4-3,ASSQLQGNTEAF
TRBV12-3/TRBV12-4,ASGAAQY
TRBV6-5,ASRVAGGLTDTQY
TRBV5-4,ASSLVGTGLHTEAF
TRBV11-2,ASSLVMGGEQY
TRBV4-3,ASSPGVAGVNEQY